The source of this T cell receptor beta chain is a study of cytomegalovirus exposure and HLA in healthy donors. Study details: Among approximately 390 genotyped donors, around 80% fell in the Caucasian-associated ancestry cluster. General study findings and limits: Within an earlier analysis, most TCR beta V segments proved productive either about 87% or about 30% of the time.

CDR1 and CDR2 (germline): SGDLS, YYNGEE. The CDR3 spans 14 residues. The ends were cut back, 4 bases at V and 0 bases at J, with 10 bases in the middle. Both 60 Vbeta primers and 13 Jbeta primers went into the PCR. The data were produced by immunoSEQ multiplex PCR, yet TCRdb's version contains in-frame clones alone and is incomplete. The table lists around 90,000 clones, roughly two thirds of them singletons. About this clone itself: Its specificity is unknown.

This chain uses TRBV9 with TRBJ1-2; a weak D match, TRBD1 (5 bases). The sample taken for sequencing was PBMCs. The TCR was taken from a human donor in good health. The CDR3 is CASSPGEANYGYTF. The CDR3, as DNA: TGTGCCAGCAGCCCGGGGGAAGCTAACTATGGCTACACCTTC.